This T cell receptor beta chain was identified during a study of blood T cells in healthy people across ages. Overall study findings and caveats: Across samples, TCR beta diversity tracked strongly with naive T cell percentage. As age increased, TCR beta diversity per million T cells fell in a roughly linear fashion.

For this clonotype: What it recognizes is unknown.

It was with a sample-barcoded 5' primer and a J-beta primer mix that a second PCR of roughly 7 to 12 cycles was run. Every sample returned 3 million or more CDR3-containing paired-end reads. TCRdb analysed the 5' RACE reads with MiXCR anew, one entry per CDR3 protein. Among 1.5 million or so distinct CDR3 sequences listed, approximately 39% were seen once. Total RNA extraction produced at least 5.5 micrograms (per sample) for the study. Germline loops: CDR1 MNHEY, CDR2 SMNVEV (reference sequence). The junction had 5 bases not matched to a gene; V was cut back by 6 bases and J by 3 bases. The CDR3 spans 14 residues.

The V gene is TRBV27, the J gene TRBJ1-2; 9 bases line up with TRBD1. Sequencing input: blood. The clonotype originates from a woman under 30 in good health. The CDR3 DNA reads TGTGCCAGCAGCAGGGACAGGGATTACTATGGCTACACCTTC. Protein: CASSRDRDYYGYTF.